This T cell receptor beta chain was captured in a study of cytomegalovirus exposure and HLA in healthy donors (dated by TCRdb to the late 2010s). Regarding the study in general: An earlier analysis of about 530 of the donors reported 250 to 350 Gb of sequence data and 95 million to 140 million unique TCR beta sequences obtained from 180 million or so T cells. An early release covering roughly 640 HLA-typed donors comprised 250 to 350 gigabases of sequencing data and tens of millions of unique TCR sequences. Of the approximately 400 genotyped donors, about 80% fell in the genetic ancestry cluster associated with self-reported Caucasian donors. The study was designed to test whether signatures of past pathogen exposure could be identified by cataloging public T cell receptors. The study used immunosequencing to profile the T cell repertoires of about 670 subjects and linked those repertoires to cytomegalovirus serostatus. Along with the approximately 620-subject first cohort, a separate validation cohort of roughly 110 different subjects was used. High-throughput TCR immunosequencing, statistical association of individual TCRs with disease status, and machine learning were combined to predict cytomegalovirus infection status. To study patterns of TCR occurrence, a later analysis re-analyzed previously published TCR beta repertoires from around 670 donors and added high-resolution HLA genotyping. The later analysis used no new phenotypic data to find candidate immune exposures, relying instead on TCR beta sequences and their occurrence across donors. To decide whether each TCR beta V gene segment behaved as functional or pseudogenic, an earlier analysis of some 600 of the donors relied on high-throughput TCR beta sequencing. Alongside the repertoire data, information on donor age, sex, ethnicity and CMV serostatus was compiled. In a later genetic analysis, genome-wide SNP genotypes for about three fifths of the 666 donors were used, and that subset was treated as a discovery cohort. Every repertoire in the discovery cohort had been generated on one and the same sequencing platform. Class I and class II HLA loci were covered by the typing at four-digit resolution. Typing coverage varied by locus: about 629-640 donors for A, B, C, DRB1 and DQB1; approximately 500 for DQA1; 600 to 610 for DPA1; more than 450 for DPB1. Five DR-DQ haplotypes were handled as single units for association and clustering because linkage in the cohort was strong. Across 398 genotyped donors of the cohort, an average of about 240,000 unique TCR beta nucleotide sequences per donor were sequenced, and approximately 17% of those sequences were non-productive. Summary of the overall study and its limitations: Broadly in line with IMGT annotations, most TCR beta V segments showed up in productive rearrangements about 87% or about 30% of the time in an earlier analysis of some 590 of the donors. The authors suggested that the approach could potentially be generalized to other disease states and immunological phenotypes. This cohort had only TCR beta chains sequenced, and the lack of alpha or paired-chain data limited which features could be detected. When HLA alleles, especially DR and DQ, strongly co-occurred, TCR associations were difficult to assign to individual alleles. Compared with the approximately 720-donor mean, donors in an Asian-associated ancestry cluster had fewer N-insertions in productive TCRs, according to a later genetic analysis. Several of the top co-occurrence clusters appeared to be linked to parvovirus B19, influenza, CMV and Epstein-Barr virus, according to a later analysis. A later analysis associated 15,000 to 20,000 TCR beta sequences with specific HLA alleles at a false discovery rate of 0.05. In a later analysis, the rate of TCR association differed among HLA loci, with DRB1 alleles having the most associated TCRs and HLA-C alleles having the fewest. Across donors, most TCR sequences were observed very rarely, whereas some public TCRs were present in many individuals. An association between a missense DCLRE1C variant and V-gene and J-gene trimming of TCR beta chains was found in a later genetic analysis and replicated in an independent cohort. Because some donors lacked HLA typing at each locus, the association tests relied only on the typed subset. CMV serostatus was the only immune exposure information available for the cohort. Sequencing depth was assumed to be roughly uniform across donors in the presence/absence analyses, though that assumption may not hold. Roughly 15 rarely observed V segments, including chromosome 9 orphons, were excluded from the earlier analysis of a few hundred of the donors because counts were too low. A group of highly shared sequence variants was considered likely to be a technical artifact of the sequencing pipeline. A further reported finding was that TCR beta sequences accurately predicted the HLA-A and HLA-B alleles for most subjects in the first cohort. Compared with equally common non-associated chains, HLA-associated TCR beta chains in a later analysis were more clonally expanded and had lower generation probabilities. The classifier was reported to diagnose cytomegalovirus status with high specificity and sensitivity in both the original and validation cohorts. Because the 87-base-pair reads could not distinguish some IMGT-functional V segments, including TRBV6-2 and TRBV6-3, those segments were excluded. In vitro tests confirmed that a few of the cytomegalovirus-associated TCR beta chains recognize cytomegalovirus antigens. According to a later analysis, most CMV-associated TCR beta chains appeared to be HLA-restricted, and the HLA associations seemed to be driven largely by CMV exposure. Linkage disequilibrium might explain the correlated functional status among segregating V segments, but an unknown experimental factor could not be excluded. The study gave a list of 150 to 200 TCR beta chains associated with cytomegalovirus.

Trimming removed 2 bases from V and 5 bases from J; the gene matches leave 6 bases unexplained. The germline V gene specifies SGHTA as CDR1 and FQGNSA as CDR2. The CDR3, from cysteine to phenylalanine, totals 15 residues. Only the CDR3 part of the read is kept: 45 bases, read in frame from the first base. The library was produced with the immunoSEQ multiplex PCR assay. For the multiplex PCR, a mixture combining 60 forward primers for TCR Vbeta segments and 13 reverse primers for TCR Jbeta segments was used. Amplification of the CDR3 region of rearranged TCR beta genes was performed with a multiplex PCR assay on genomic DNA. The amplified TCR beta libraries were sequenced on the Illumina HiSeq System as 87-base-pair reads. In the original analysis: A later analysis counted about 80 million unique TCR beta chains across the 700 or so repertoires, and around 9.9 million of these chains were shared by at least two donors. Raw reads were error-corrected and collapsed into unique sequences with a nearest-neighbor algorithm that merged closely related sequences to remove PCR and sequencing errors. CDR3 sequences were aligned to IMGT reference sequences to assign V, D and J gene segments. For a sequence to be retained, a match of at least six nucleotides was required to both a V gene segment and a J gene segment. A rearrangement counted as productive if the CDR3 had no stop codons and remained in frame with V and J, and every other rearrangement counted as non-productive. Following IMGT convention, CDR3 was defined as the stretch from the second conserved V-encoded cysteine up to the conserved J-encoded phenylalanine. In an earlier analysis of approximately 590 of the donors, sequences lacking an unambiguous match to a single V gene segment were excluded. An earlier analysis of under 750 of the donors called V segments functional above 56.7% productive rearrangements and segregating when the between-donor standard deviation exceeded 5%. A statistical classification framework was built to diagnose cytomegalovirus status from the catalog of TCR beta chain sequences. In a later analysis, TCR nucleotide sequences were compared against IMGT/GENE-DB human TR gene sequences so that V and J genes could be assigned. In a later analysis, CDR3 sequences and most-parsimonious VDJ recombination scenarios were assigned using the TCRdist pipeline. In a later analysis, each TCR beta chain was defined by its CDR3 amino acid sequence together with its V-gene family, and reads lacking a unique V-gene family were excluded. As a way to deal with suspected cross-contamination and a sequencing artifact, a later analysis dropped over 550 nucleotide sequences that were highly shared and had low generation probability. A later analysis calculated a clonal expansion index for each public chain from normalized within-repertoire ranks of inferred template counts. In a later analysis, generation probabilities were computed with a VDJ recombination model fitted to out-of-frame rearrangements, and the resulting probabilities were checked against IGoR. A later analysis scored TCR-TCR, TCR-HLA and TCR-CMV co-occurrence with hypergeometric tests, applying a repertoire-size bias correction to TCR pairs. To estimate false discovery rates, a later analysis permuted the HLA or CMV assignments 20 times. In a later analysis, co-occurring TCRs were grouped using DBSCAN, and TCRdist sequence similarity was added for clustering within HLA-allele-positive subsets. Repertoires with fewer than 30,000 or more than 120,000 public chains were left out of co-occurrence clustering, as were several repertoires with anomalous nucleotide sharing. TCRdb holds this immuneACCESS table with in-frame rearrangements only. Some clones are missing; in checked studies, unresolved V genes explain under half, and the rest has no known cause. V, J and clone size are those of that table, while D and trimming were read from the DNA. For this sample there are roughly 150,000 clones; approximately 73% appear just once. Of the sample, around 9.3% is held by the ten largest clones.

Comment on this clone: Its antigen is still unknown. Nothing much larger sits one base from this clone, and base qualities are not available.

The cohort consisted of more than 650 healthy bone marrow donors. Cohort members were all nominally healthy when sampled, although unrecorded immune exposures were likely present. The donor tested CMV seropositive, placing the donor among the 250 to 350 seropositive members of the cohort. Each donor provided a peripheral blood sample, and peripheral blood mononuclear cells were used for TCR beta sequencing. The Qiagen DNeasy Blood Extraction Kit was used to extract genomic DNA from the blood cell samples. Source material: PBMCs. This sequence originates from a man aged 25-40 years in good health and CMV-seropositive. The chain is encoded by TRBV7-2 joined to TRBJ2-1, with 7 bases in between that match TRBD2. This receptor carries the CDR3 CASSLRGGRNNEQFF. The DNA sequence is as follows: TGTGCCAGCAGCTTAAGGGGAGGGAGGAACAATGAGCAGTTCTTC.